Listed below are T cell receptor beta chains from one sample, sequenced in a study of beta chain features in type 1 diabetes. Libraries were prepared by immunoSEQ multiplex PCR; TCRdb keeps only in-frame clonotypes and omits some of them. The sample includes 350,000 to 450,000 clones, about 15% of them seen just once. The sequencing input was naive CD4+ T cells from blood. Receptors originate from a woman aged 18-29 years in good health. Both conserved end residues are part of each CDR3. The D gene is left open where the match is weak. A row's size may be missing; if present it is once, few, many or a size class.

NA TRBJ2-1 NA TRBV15 TGTGCCACCAGCAGTTTCAGGCTAGGGGATAGGCAGTTCTTC CATSSFRLGDRQFF
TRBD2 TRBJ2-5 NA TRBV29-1 TGCAGCGTTGATGGGACTAGCGGGTGGTACCAAGAGACCCAGTACTTC CSVDGTSGWYQETQYF
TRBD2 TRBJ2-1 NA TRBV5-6 TGTGCCAGCAGAGATGGGACTAGCGAAGCTAATGAGCAGTTCTTC CASRDGTSEANEQFF
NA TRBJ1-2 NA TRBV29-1 TGCAGCGTTGGAGGGAACTATGGCTACACCTTC CSVGGNYGYTF
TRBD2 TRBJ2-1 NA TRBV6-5 TGTGCCAGCAGTATTCTAGCGGGAGGATGGAATGAGCAGTTCTTC CASSILAGGWNEQFF
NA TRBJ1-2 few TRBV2 TGTGCCAGCAGTGTGGGGGGTGGCTACACCTTC CASSVGGGYTF
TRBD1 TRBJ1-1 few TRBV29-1 TGCAGCGTTGTGGGGGGCAGGGGGCTAGTAAACACTGAAGCTTTCTTT CSVVGGRGLVNTEAFF
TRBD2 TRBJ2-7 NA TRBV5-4 TGTGCCAGCAGCTTGGCCACCCTAGCGGGAGGCTACCACGAGCAGTACTTC CASSLATLAGGYHEQYF
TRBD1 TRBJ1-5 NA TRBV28 TGTGCCAGCAGTACAGGGGGTGGGAATCAGCCCCAGCATTTT CASSTGGGNQPQHF
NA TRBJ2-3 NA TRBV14 TGTGCCAGCAGCCCTGGACACCCCACGCAGTATTTT CASSPGHPTQYF
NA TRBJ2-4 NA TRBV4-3 TGCGCCAGCAGCCAAGATATATACTTCGACTCCAAGGAAGACATTCAGTACTTC CASSQDIYFDSKEDIQYF
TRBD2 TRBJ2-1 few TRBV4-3 TGCGCCAGCTCCTATCTAGCGGGAGGGCGCGATGAGCAGTTCTTC CASSYLAGGRDEQFF
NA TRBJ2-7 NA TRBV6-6 TGTGCCAGCAGCCCAGCGGAAGGGAGAATCTCGTACGAGCAGTACTTC CASSPAEGRISYEQYF
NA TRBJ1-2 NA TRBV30 TGTGCCTGGAGGACGGGGGTACTCTATGGCTACACCTTC CAWRTGVLYGYTF
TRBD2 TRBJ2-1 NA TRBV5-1 TGCGCCAGCAGCTTGGAAGCTCACCTAACTAGCGGGAGGTACAATGAGCAGTTCTTC CASSLEAHLTSGRYNEQFF
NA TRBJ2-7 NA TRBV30 TGTGCCTGGGGGTCGACAGGTGTTTCCTACGAGCAGTACTTC CAWGSTGVSYEQYF
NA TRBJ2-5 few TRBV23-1 TGCGCCAGCAGTCGGTCCACTGGGAAAGAGGACTCTCGTGAGACCCAGTACTTC CASSRSTGKEDSRETQYF
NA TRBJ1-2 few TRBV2 TGTGCCAGCAGAGTGGCGGGCTATGGCTACACCTTC CASRVAGYGYTF
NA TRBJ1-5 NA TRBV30 TGTGCCTGGAGTGTAGGCAGGGGTCAGCCCCAGCATTTT CAWSVGRGQPQHF
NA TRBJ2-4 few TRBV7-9 TGTGCCAGCAGCTCCGAAAACATTCAGTACTTC CASSSENIQYF
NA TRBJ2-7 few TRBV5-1 TGCGCCAGCAGCTTGAAGCGGCAGTACTTC CASSLKRQYF
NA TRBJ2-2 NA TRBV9 TGTGCCAGCAGCACGGTAGGGACACTACATGCCGGGGAGCTGTTTTTT CASSTVGTLHAGELFF
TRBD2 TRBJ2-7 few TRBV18 TGTGCCAGCTCACCAGGGCAGGGAGGGACCTACGAGCAGTACTTC CASSPGQGGTYEQYF
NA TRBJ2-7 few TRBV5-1 TGCGCCAGCAGCTTGGAATATGGCAACTACGAGCAGTACTTC CASSLEYGNYEQYF
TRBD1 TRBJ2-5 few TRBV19 TGTGCCAGTAGTCCGATGGGACAGCAAGAGACCCAGTACTTC CASSPMGQQETQYF
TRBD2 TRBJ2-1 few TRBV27 TGTGCCAGCAAACTAGCGGGAGGATACAATGAGCAGTTCTTC CASKLAGGYNEQFF
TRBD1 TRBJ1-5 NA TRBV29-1 TGCAGCGTGAGATCCGGGACAGGTAGCAATCAGCCCCAGCATTTT CSVRSGTGSNQPQHF
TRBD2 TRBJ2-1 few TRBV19 TGTGCCAGTAGGGTTAGCGGGATCAATGAGCAGTTCTTC CASRVSGINEQFF
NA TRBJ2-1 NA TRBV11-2 TGTGCCAGCAGCCAGAACAGGTATGAGCAGTTCTTC CASSQNRYEQFF
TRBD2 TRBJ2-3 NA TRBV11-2 TGTGCCAGCAGCTCTAGCGGGAGCGGCACAGATACGCAGTATTTT CASSSSGSGTDTQYF
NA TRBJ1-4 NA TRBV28 TGTGCCAGCAGTTTCCCGGGTGAAAAACTGTTTTTT CASSFPGEKLFF
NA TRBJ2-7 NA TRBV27 TGTGCCAGCAGTTTACTAGGTCGCTACACCTACGAGCAGTACTTC CASSLLGRYTYEQYF
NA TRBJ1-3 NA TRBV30 TGTGCCTGGAGTGTACTCGGCACCATATATTTT CAWSVLGTIYF
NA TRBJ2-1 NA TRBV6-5 TGTGCCAGCAGCTCAGGTTTTGATGAGCAGTTCTTC CASSSGFDEQFF
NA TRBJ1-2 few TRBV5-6 TGTGCCAGCAGCCCCTTTCTTGATGGCTACACCTTC CASSPFLDGYTF
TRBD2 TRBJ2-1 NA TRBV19 TGTGCCAGTAGTATCCGGACTAGCGGGAGTTATGAGCAGTTCTTC CASSIRTSGSYEQFF
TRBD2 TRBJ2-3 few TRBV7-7 TGTGCTAGCAGTTCCGGACTAGCGGGAGGATCGCAGTATTTT CASSSGLAGGSQYF
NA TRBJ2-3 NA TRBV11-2 TGTGCCAGCAGCTTACGTCGTTCAGATACGCAGTATTTT CASSLRRSDTQYF
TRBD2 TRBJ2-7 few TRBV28 TGTGCCAGCACCTCGGCGGGGGGCAGGCGGTACGAGCAGTACTTC CASTSAGGRRYEQYF
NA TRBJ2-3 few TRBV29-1 TGCAGCGTCAGGCGCGCGACTAGTGCAGATACGCAGTATTTT CSVRRATSADTQYF
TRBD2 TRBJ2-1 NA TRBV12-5 TGTGCTAGTGGCTTGGGAGACTGGGAGGGCAATGAGCAGTTCTTC CASGLGDWEGNEQFF
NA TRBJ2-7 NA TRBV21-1 TGTGCCAGCAGCAAAGTTGAGGGAAACTACGAGCAGTACTTC CASSKVEGNYEQYF
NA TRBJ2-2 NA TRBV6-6 TGTGCCAGCAGTTCGGGACACCCTGGCGGGGAGCTGTTTTTT CASSSGHPGGELFF
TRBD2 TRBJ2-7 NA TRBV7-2 TGTGCCAGCAGCTTCCCCAGACTAGCGGGACCCGCAGCCTACGAGCAGTACTTC CASSFPRLAGPAAYEQYF
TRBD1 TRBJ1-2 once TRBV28 TGTGCCAGCAGAGAGAAGGGACAGAAATATGGCTACACCTTC CASREKGQKYGYTF
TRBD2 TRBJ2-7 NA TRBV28 TGTGCCAGCATAAGCGGGAGGCCCTACGAGCAGTACTTC CASISGRPYEQYF
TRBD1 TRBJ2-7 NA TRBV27 TGTGCCAGCAGACCAGCCGGGACAGGGCTTCACTACGAGCAGTACTTC CASRPAGTGLHYEQYF
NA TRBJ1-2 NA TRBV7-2 TGTGCCAGCAGCTTTCTGGACAATCGCCTTCACACCTTC CASSFLDNRLHTF
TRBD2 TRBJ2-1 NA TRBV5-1 TGCGCCAGCAGCCCAGCCGGGACTAGCGGGCCCAGCTCCTACAATGAGCAGTTCTTC CASSPAGTSGPSSYNEQFF
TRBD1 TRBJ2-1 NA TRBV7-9 TGTGCCAGCAGCCCAGGGACAGGGGTCCGGGATGAGCAGTTCTTC CASSPGTGVRDEQFF
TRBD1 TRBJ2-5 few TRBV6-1 TGTGCCAGCAGTGCGCAGGGGGTGGGGGCCGAGACCCAGTACTTC CASSAQGVGAETQYF